A single sample gave rise to the 14 T cell receptor beta chains below, sequenced in a study of PD-L1 blockade in urothelial cancer. As for time point: peripheral blood 6 weeks after treatment start. This table comes from immunoSEQ multiplex PCR, and its TCRdb copy is limited to in-frame clones, with some not included. The data show 15,000 to 20,000 clones, under 85% seen once. Sequenced material: PBMCs, taken around atezolizumab (anti-PD-L1) treatment. These receptors came from a man aged 45-60 years with urothelial cancer.

The chain couples TRBV5-1 to TRBJ1-3; 12 nucleotides align to TRBD1. Germline V CDR1 and CDR2: SGHRS, YFSETQ. V lost 5 bases, J lost 3 bases, and 9 bases stayed unmatched. The CDR3 is 17 residues long. CDR3 nucleotide sequence: TGCGCCAGCAGGGCGAGGGGACAGGGGGCGCTTGGAAACACCATATATTTT. Translation: CASRARGQGALGNTIYF.

The chain joins TRBV5-8 to TRBJ1-2, with TRBD1 identical over 7 bases. Germline V gene data show CDR1 as SGHTS and CDR2 as YDEGEE. The CDR3 contains 13 residues. The junction had 7 bases not matched to a gene; V was cut back by 7 bases and J by 4 bases. CDR3 sequence reads: CASLRRGPYGYTF. The DNA for the CDR3 is TGTGCCAGCCTACGGAGGGGGCCCTATGGCTACACCTTC.

The V and J genes are TRBV7-9 and TRBJ2-3; D possibly corresponds to TRBD2 (6 bases). The CDR3 consists of 15 residues. The germline V gene has CDR1 SEHNR and CDR2 FQNEAQ (reference sequence). Trimming removed 5 bases from V and 5 bases from J, with 17 bases in between. This CDR3 reads CASSPVGGNVDTQYF. CDR3 coding DNA: TGTGCCAGCAGCCCCGTGGGGGGTAATGTAGATACGCAGTATTTT. Looking up the rest from reference TRBV7-9 and TRBJ2-3 gives the full variable domain: DTGVSQNPRHKITKRGQNVTFRCDPISEHNRLYWYRQTLGQGPEFLTYFQNEAQLEKSRLLSDRFSAERPKGSFSTLEIQRTEQGDSAMYLCASSPVGGNVDTQYFGPGTRLTVL.

The V and J genes are TRBV7-8 and TRBJ2-5, with 8 bases aligning to TRBD2. CDR3 length: 15 residues. J gave up 2 bases and V 6 bases, and 8 bases lay outside the gene matches. Looked up from germline, CDR1 is SGHVS and CDR2 is FQNEAQ. CDR3 sequence: CASRRGGGFQETQYF. The CDR3 region has the DNA TGTGCCAGCAGACGGGGGGGCGGGTTTCAAGAGACCCAGTACTTC.

V and J are TRBV15 and TRBJ2-1; TRBD1 matches at 7 bases. CDR3 length: 18 amino acids. Germline V gene lookup returns CDR1 LNHNV and CDR2 YYDKDF (reference sequence). The V and J ends lost 2 bases and 0 bases, in that order; junction bases with no gene match: 10. The CDR3 bases are TGTGCCACCAGCAGAAGGGAAGGGGGCCCTAGCTCCTACAATGAGCAGTTCTTC. Protein sequence: CATSRREGGPSSYNEQFF. The whole variable domain, filled in from reference TRBV15 and TRBJ2-1, reads DAMVIQNPRYQVTQFGKPVTLSCSQTLNHNVMYWYQQKSSQAPKLLFHYYDKDFNNEADTPDNFQSRRPNTSFCFLDIRSPGLGDTAMYLCATSRREGGPSSYNEQFFGPGTRLTVL.

The V call is TRBV5-6, the J call TRBJ1-2, with 7 bases aligning to TRBD1. CDR3 size: 13 residues. V gave up 4 bases and J gave up 7 bases; unmatched junction bases: 7. Germline values: CDR1 SGHDT, CDR2 YYEEEE. CDR3 sequence reads: CASSLNDRVGYTF. The CDR3 bases are TGTGCCAGCAGCCTAAACGACAGGGTTGGCTACACCTTC.

The gene calls are TRBV27 and TRBJ2-5; a weak D match, TRBD1 (6 bases). CDR1 is MNHEY, CDR2 SMNVEV, per germline (reference sequence). V was shortened by 8 bases and J by 7 bases, with 14 bases between the two germline ends. This CDR3 spans 12 amino acids. CDR3 nucleotides: TGTGCCAGCGGCTACAGGGACCGGACCCAGTACTTC. Translating gives CASGYRDRTQYF.

This chain links TRBV28 with TRBJ2-5; D is ambiguous. CDR1 is MDHEN and CDR2 is SYDVKM in the germline V gene. V shed 2 bases and J shed 4 bases, with 11 bases lying between them. The CDR3 spans 14 residues. CDR3 region: CASSLPGVRETQYF. DNA for the CDR3: TGTGCCAGCAGTTTACCAGGCGTGAGAGAGACCCAGTACTTC.

This sequence joins TRBV28 and TRBJ1-4; D gene uncertain. Germline V CDR1 and CDR2: MDHEN, SYDVKM. The CDR3 runs 18 residues. V lost 8 bases to trimming and J lost 7 bases, with 29 bases between them. CDR3 nucleotides: TGTGCCAGCCAGTCCAAGGCGGGGAGGCGGGTTCAAGGTGAAAAACTGTTTTTT. Translated: CASQSKAGRRVQGEKLFF.

The V gene is TRBV30, the J gene TRBJ2-3; D possibly corresponds to TRBD2 (6 bases). Germline V gene sequence: CDR1 GTSNPN, CDR2 SVGIG (reference sequence). This CDR3 is 14 amino acids long. V lost 2 bases and J lost 2, with 11 bases in between. The DNA of the CDR3 is TGTGCCTGGAGTATTAGCGGCCTCACAGATACGCAGTATTTT. Its protein product is CAWSISGLTDTQYF.

Here the CDR3 reads CASSYVTGDTGELFF. Written as DNA, the CDR3 is TGTGCCAGCAGTTATGTAACGGGGGACACCGGGGAGCTGTTTTTT. This chain links TRBV6-5 with TRBJ2-2; possible D gene TRBD2, 6 bases. CDR1 is MNHEY and CDR2 is SVGAGI in the germline V gene. CDR3 length: 15 residues. V dropped 3 bases and J dropped 3 bases, with 11 bases sitting between them.

This chain joins TRBV4-2 and TRBJ2-1, with 9 nucleotides matching TRBD2. The CDR3 consists of 17 residues. The germline V gene has CDR1 LGHNA and CDR2 YNFKEQ. The V segment lost 0 bases and the J segment 6 bases; nucleotides outside the gene matches: 9. CDR3 nucleotides: TGTGCCAGCAGCCAAGAGAACAGGGCTAGCGGGGCCAATGAGCAGTTCTTC. This gives the protein CASSQENRASGANEQFF.

This clone appeared once. The CDR3 protein is CASSLISGTPNEQFF. In nucleotides, the CDR3 is TGTGCCAGCAGCTTGATTAGCGGGACCCCCAATGAGCAGTTCTTC. The V gene is TRBV7-2, the J gene TRBJ2-1, with TRBD2 matching 8 bases. Germline V CDR1 and CDR2: SGHTA, FQGNSA. The CDR3 runs to 15 residues. V shed 3 bases and J 6 bases; nucleotides not matched to a gene: 7.

The rearrangement uses TRBV11-2 and TRBJ2-5; D perhaps matches TRBD1 (5 bases). The CDR3 is 14 residues long. Per germline, CDR1 SGHAT and CDR2 FQNNGV. Trimming removed 1 base at V and 1 base at J, with 7 bases between. In nucleotides, the CDR3 is TGTGCCAGCAGCTTAGTCAGGGCCCAAGAGACCCAGTACTTC. It translates to CASSLVRAQETQYF.